The clone carrying this TCR beta chain has at least ten counts. Time point denoted: patch test 1, 2 weeks after DPC sensitization. The treatment denotes: therapeutic diphenylcyclopropenone sensitization with weekly scalp DPC. Blood, whole and unfractionated, served as the source for total RNA extraction. This sample is drawn from a study of human T cells and chemical hapten exposure. The V gene's germline CDR1 is SGHRS and CDR2 YFSETQ. The trim removed 4 bases at V and 6 bases at J, leaving 9 bases unmatched. The CDR3 extends over 15 amino acids. In the original workflow: TCR counts had a median of about 94,000 per sample and spanned roughly 23,224 to 700,000. One entry per CDR3 protein, called by TCRdb with MiXCR from the RACE reads. TCRdb, not the authors, supplied the V and J calls. The sample holds under 450,000 distinct CDR3 sequences, nearly 5% seen once.

This clonotype was obtained from a woman between 50 and 59 years old with alopecia areata. Some clones in this sample may be carry-over from other donors' samples. The J gene is TRBJ1-5, the V gene TRBV5-1, with TRBD1 identical over 8 bases. Sequencing used whole blood, obtained in connection with sensitization to the hapten diphenylcyclopropenone (DPC). In nucleotides, the CDR3 is TGCGCCAGCAGCCCCACCGGGACAGGTGGTCAGCCCCAGCATTTT. It codes for CASSPTGTGGQPQHF.